The text below deals with one TCR beta chain. CDR1 and CDR2 from the germline V gene are SGHRS and YFSETQ. The CDR3 has 15 residues. Reanalyzing the 5' RACE reads, TCRdb keeps one entry per CDR3 protein, without DNA. The sample shows roughly 110,000 distinct CDR3 sequences, and around 20% sits with its ten largest clones. The sample belongs to a study of T cells expressing NK-cell markers. The overall study: Investigators obtained TCR beta repertoires from sorted CD3+CD56+NKG2C+, CD3+CD56+NKG2C- and CD3+CD56-NKG2C+ T cells. The study sequenced eight donors, seven HCMV-seropositive and one seronegative.

The chain joins TRBV5-1 to TRBJ1-1; without DNA, the TCRdb call of TRBD1 cannot be checked. The source is a woman between 18 and 69 years old in good health. Material: blood T cells: a sorted CD56 or NKG2C T cell subset, CD4+ or CD8+ T cells, or bulk PBMC T cells (not recorded which). The chain's CDR3 is CASRYTGSMNTEAFF. The variable domain in full, with the rest retrieved from reference TRBV5-1 and TRBJ1-1, is KAGVTQTPRYLIKTRGQQVTLSCSPISGHRSVSWYQQTPGQGLQFLFEYFSETQRNKGNFPGRFSGRQFSNSRSEMNVSTLELGDSALYLCASRYTGSMNTEAFFGQGTRLTVV.